This T cell receptor beta chain was observed in a study of radiotherapy plus CTLA-4 blockade in lung cancer (dated by TCRdb to 2016 to 2019). Background on the whole study: Objective responses occurred in about 20% of enrolled patients, and around 29% achieved disease control. General conclusions and limits of the study: After treatment with radiotherapy and ipilimumab, TCR clones that originated in tumors expanded in peripheral blood. The strongest predictors of response were reported to be early dynamic shifts in blood T cell clones along with a rise in serum interferon-beta following radiation.

Library preparation used the immunoSEQ multiplex PCR assay. In its TCRdb copy, this immuneACCESS table keeps in-frame sequences only and misses some clones. Where compared with another copy, unresolved V genes explain less than half of these, and the others have no known cause. In this sample the table shows roughly 57,000 clones, almost 85% of which occur a single time. The ten largest make up 6% to 7.5% of the sample. Points on this clone: Its target antigen remains unknown. Per-base qualities were not stored, and no clone one base away is much larger.

V is clipped by 4 bases and J by 8 bases, and the sequence between their germline boundaries is 12 bases long. CDR1 and CDR2 are read off the germline V gene as MNHEY and SVGAGI. Counted from cysteine to phenylalanine, this CDR3 has 13 amino acids. Left in the record is the CDR3 DNA by itself, 39 bases read in frame from the first base. In this study, focal radiation therapy paired with CTLA-4 blockade (ipilimumab) was tested in patients who had chemo-refractory metastatic non-small-cell lung cancer. This TCR derives from a human donor with non-small cell lung cancer whose response to radiotherapy plus ipilimumab could not be evaluated. This specimen was peripheral blood, taken from a patient treated with radiotherapy plus ipilimumab. The V gene is TRBV6-5 and the J gene is TRBJ2-4; the D gene remains uncertain. The CDR3 region: CASSSVPRDIQYF. The DNA sequence follows: TGTGCCAGCAGTTCTGTCCCACGGGACATTCAGTACTTC.